Following are 8 T cell receptor beta chains from one sample sequenced in a study of multiple sclerosis patients with progressive multifocal leukoencephalopathy. TCRdb's table, derived via immunoSEQ multiplex PCR, lists solely in-frame clones and lacks some. The sample includes 25,000 to 35,000 clones, roughly 89% seen only once; the top ten take about 1.6%. The time point is: about 6 months of natalizumab therapy. Sequenced here: PBMCs, sampled from a patient treated with natalizumab. Every receptor here comes from a human donor with multiple sclerosis.

The V call is TRBV7-9, the J call TRBJ1-1; perhaps TRBD1 as D (6 bases). V was cut by 0 bases and J by 5 bases, with 13 bases left in between. This CDR3 is built from 15 residues. Germline CDR1 and CDR2: SEHNR and FQNEAQ (reference sequence). The CDR3 here is CASSLATGSGTEAFF. In DNA form, the CDR3 reads TGTGCCAGCAGCTTAGCCACAGGGTCAGGAACTGAAGCTTTCTTT.

This chain's CDR3 is CASRTTTGVGEQYF. The CDR3 coding sequence is TGTGCCAGCAGGACTACGACAGGGGTCGGTGAGCAGTACTTC. J is TRBJ2-5 and V is TRBV28, with TRBD1 identical over 8 bases. This CDR3 is 14 amino acids long. V shed 6 bases and J 11 bases; nucleotides not matched to a gene: 14. Germline V CDR1 and CDR2: MDHEN, SYDVKM.

This rearrangement joins TRBV28 to TRBJ2-5, with unresolved D. Judging by the DNA end, TRBJ2-7 fits better; the J call may be wrong. This CDR3 has 15 residues. Germline V CDR1 and CDR2: MDHEN, SYDVKM. CDR3 nucleotides: TGTGCCAGCCTAGTCGCTAGAGGCAGCCCCTACGAGCAGTACTTC. This sequence encodes CASLVARGSPYEQYF.

This clone was recorded once. CDR3 amino acids: CASSPRGGTGELFF. As DNA, the CDR3 is TGTGCCAGCAGCCCAAGAGGGGGAACCGGGGAGCTGTTTTTT. V gene TRBV5-5 combines with J gene TRBJ2-2; a weak D match, TRBD1 (6 bases). This CDR3 comprises 14 residues. Deletions cut 4 bases from V and 5 bases from J, with 12 bases between. CDR1 and CDR2 (germline): SGHKS, YYEKEE (reference sequence).

Of note for this clone: This sample includes further DNA sequences coding for the same CDR3. This chain connects TRBV7-9 to TRBJ2-7; 9 positions match TRBD1. CDR1 is SEHNR, CDR2 FQNEAQ, per germline (reference sequence). The CDR3 is 15 residues long. V lost 1 base to trimming and J lost 5 bases; unmatched junction nucleotides: 6. The CDR3 region has the DNA TGTGCCAGCAGCTTAGTTGGACAGGGGTCCCACGAGCAGTACTTC. Its protein is CASSLVGQGSHEQYF.

V and J are TRBV21-1 and TRBJ2-7; TRBD1, the table's D call, was not compared with the DNA. TRBV21-1 represents a pseudogene. The CDR3 is made up of 15 amino acids. CDR3 in amino acids: CASSVRDRKTCGQYF. The CDR3 region has the DNA TGTGCCAGCAGCGTAAGGGACAGGAAGACGTGCGGGCAGTACTTC.

The chain uses TRBV7-3 and TRBJ2-2; D gene ambiguous. The germline CDR1 and CDR2 sequences are SGHTA and FQGTGA. V lost 2 bases and J lost 0, with 10 bases in between. This CDR3 comprises 16 residues. CDR3 loop: CASSLLPPANTGELFF. CDR3 DNA sequence: TGTGCCAGCAGCTTACTCCCCCCGGCGAACACCGGGGAGCTGTTTTTT. The whole variable domain, remainder taken from reference TRBV7-3 and TRBJ2-2, is GAGVSQTPSNKVTEKGKYVELRCDPISGHTALYWYRQSLGQGPEFLIYFQGTGAADDSGLPNDRFFAVRPEGSVSTLKIQRTERGDSAVYLCASSLLPPANTGELFFGEGSRLTVL.

This clone was counted once. J is TRBJ1-2 and V is TRBV25-1; D call uncertain. Germline CDR1 reads MGHDK; CDR2 reads SYGVNS. This CDR3 region has 12 residues. The V end lost 4 bases, the J end lost 4 bases, and 7 bases lay between the germline ends. CDR3: CASSGKVYGYTF. In DNA form, the CDR3 reads TGTGCCAGCAGTGGGAAGGTCTATGGCTACACCTTC.